The rows below give T cell receptor beta chains drawn from one sample of a study of T cell responses to AZD1222 COVID-19 vaccine. Here immunoSEQ multiplex PCR was the method, and the copy in TCRdb shows in-frame clones only, minus some. The table has around 150,000 clones, around 90% seen once. Sample: peripheral blood, taken 28 days after the second AZD1222 dose. These receptors all come from an adult who received the AZD1222 COVID-19 vaccine. The CDR3 runs from the conserved cysteine through the conserved F or W. The D gene is left open where the match is weak. Size tells how often a clone was seen (once, few, many) or the class of an expanded clone, and some rows leave it out.

d_call | j_call | v_call | clone_size | cdr3_aa | cdr3_nt
TRBD2 | TRBJ2-5 | TRBV9 | NA | CASSVGVAGGPETQYF | TGTGCCAGCAGCGTAGGCGTTGCGGGGGGGCCGGAGACCCAGTACTTC
TRBD2 | TRBJ2-5 | TRBV2 | few | CASSAGGETQYF | TGTGCCAGCAGTGCCGGGGGGGAGACCCAGTACTTC
TRBD1 | TRBJ2-5 | TRBV5-6 | NA | CASRPIDREQETQYF | TGTGCCAGCAGACCCATTGACAGGGAACAAGAGACCCAGTACTTC
NA | TRBJ2-7 | TRBV28 | NA | CASRGTTYEQYF | TGTGCCAGCAGGGGCACAACCTACGAGCAGTACTTC
TRBD2 | TRBJ2-1 | TRBV5-1 | NA | CASSLVAGVQQFF | TGCGCCAGCAGCTTGGTAGCGGGGGTTCAGCAGTTCTTC
TRBD1 | TRBJ2-1 | TRBV7-8 | NA | CASSVSNHRGLEQFF | TGTGCCAGCAGCGTAAGCAACCACAGGGGATTAGAGCAGTTCTTC
NA | TRBJ2-2 | TRBV5-5 | NA | CASRATGELFF | TGTGCCAGCAGAGCAACCGGGGAGCTGTTTTTT
NA | TRBJ1-3 | TRBV16 | NA | CASSQLVSQNTIYF | TGTGCCAGCAGCCAGTTGGTCAGCCAAAACACCATATATTTT
TRBD1 | TRBJ1-1 | TRBV19 | NA | CASGTGWTEAFF | TGTGCCAGTGGGACAGGGTGGACTGAAGCTTTCTTT
TRBD1 | TRBJ1-2 | TRBV6-6 | NA | CASRPTGTGFGYTF | TGTGCCAGCAGGCCGACCGGGACAGGGTTTGGCTACACCTTC
TRBD2 | TRBJ2-7 | TRBV9 | NA | CASSEGTSAYEQYF | TGTGCCAGCAGCGAGGGGACTAGCGCCTACGAGCAGTACTTC
TRBD1 | TRBJ2-2 | TRBV9 | NA | CASSAQDRGFAGELFF | TGTGCCAGCAGCGCCCAGGACAGGGGGTTTGCCGGGGAGCTGTTTTTT
TRBD1 | TRBJ1-6 | TRBV28 | NA | CASSPGQGSSPLHF | TGTGCCAGCAGTCCGGGACAGGGAAGTTCACCCCTCCACTTT
NA | TRBJ2-1 | TRBV6-2/TRBV6-3 | NA | CASSPRTSSWHEQFF | TGTGCCAGCAGTCCCCGCACCTCCTCCTGGCATGAGCAGTTCTTC
TRBD1 | TRBJ1-2 | TRBV28 | NA | CASTTGAKHYGYTF | TGTGCCAGCACAACAGGGGCTAAACACTATGGCTACACCTTC
NA | TRBJ2-7 | TRBV7-2 | NA | CASSFAGREQYF | TGTGCCAGCAGCTTTGCTGGGCGGGAGCAGTACTTC
NA | TRBJ1-1 | TRBV7-9 | NA | CASSTRTYFEAFF | TGTGCCAGCAGCACCCGGACATATTTTGAAGCTTTCTTT
NA | TRBJ2-7 | TRBV28 | NA | CASSPLGTGVGEQYF | TGTGCCAGCAGCCCACTCGGGACGGGAGTGGGGGAGCAGTACTTC
TRBD2 | TRBJ2-3 | TRBV4-2 | NA | CASSLRGGRSGDTQYF | TGTGCCAGCAGCCTGCGGGGGGGCCGGTCGGGAGATACGCAGTATTTT
NA | TRBJ1-1 | TRBV7-9 | NA | CASSPVGTEAFF | TGTGCCAGCAGTCCGGTGGGCACTGAAGCTTTCTTT
TRBD1 | TRBJ2-5 | TRBV19 | NA | CASSIVPGQSGQTQYF | TGTGCCAGTAGTATTGTCCCGGGACAGTCTGGACAGACCCAGTACTTC
NA | TRBJ2-2 | TRBV13 | NA | CASSSGLLTGGELFF | TGTGCCAGCAGCTCGGGACTCCTCACCGGCGGGGAGCTGTTTTTT
NA | TRBJ1-2 | TRBV4-1 | NA | CASSQESGVTNYGYTF | TGCGCCAGCAGCCAAGAGTCAGGCGTTACTAACTATGGCTACACCTTC
NA | TRBJ1-1 | TRBV5-1 | NA | CASNPTGAMNTEAFF | TGCGCCAGCAACCCCACCGGGGCGATGAACACTGAAGCTTTCTTT
TRBD2 | TRBJ2-1 | TRBV6-4 | NA | CASSVLAGGPGNEQFF | TGTGCCAGCAGTGTCCTAGCGGGGGGGCCTGGCAATGAGCAGTTCTTC
NA | TRBJ2-1 | TRBV7-3 | NA | CASSLEKDRWMNNEQFF | TGTGCCAGCAGCTTAGAGAAAGACAGATGGATGAACAATGAGCAGTTCTTC
NA | TRBJ2-1 | TRBV24-1 | NA | CATSDLQGSNNEQFF | TGTGCCACCAGTGATTTGCAGGGGTCGAACAATGAGCAGTTCTTC
TRBD1 | TRBJ1-5 | TRBV2 | NA | CASSETGLSNQPQHF | TGTGCCAGCAGTGAGACAGGGCTTAGCAATCAGCCCCAGCATTTT
NA | TRBJ2-7 | TRBV2 | NA | CASRNAEQYF | TGTGCCAGCAGGAACGCCGAGCAGTACTTC
TRBD2 | TRBJ2-5 | TRBV7-2 | NA | CASSFAGEETQYF | TGTGCCAGCAGCTTCGCGGGGGAAGAGACCCAGTACTTC
TRBD2 | TRBJ2-1 | TRBV28 | NA | CASSLDLLAGGSDEQFF | TGTGCCAGCAGTTTAGATCTGCTAGCGGGAGGGAGCGATGAGCAGTTCTTC
TRBD1 | TRBJ2-7 | TRBV29-1 | NA | CSVDREGYEQYF | TGCAGCGTGGACAGGGAAGGGTACGAGCAGTACTTC
TRBD1 | TRBJ2-7 | TRBV27 | NA | CASKPGQGRELTYEQYF | TGTGCCAGCAAGCCGGGACAGGGACGGGAGCTCACCTACGAGCAGTACTTC
TRBD2 | TRBJ2-6 | TRBV7-3 | NA | CASSIAGDGANVLTF | TGTGCCAGCAGTATCGCGGGGGACGGGGCCAACGTCCTGACTTTC
NA | TRBJ2-4 | TRBV7-2 | NA | CASSSWDKNIQYF | TGTGCCAGCAGCTCGTGGGACAAAAACATTCAGTACTTC
NA | TRBJ2-5 | TRBV9 | NA | CASSGGGAGETQYF | TGTGCCAGCAGCGGAGGGGGGGCTGGAGAGACCCAGTACTTC
NA | TRBJ1-6 | TRBV7-4 | NA | CASSPPGRPALTHF | TGTGCCAGCAGCCCCCCGGGCAGGCCCGCTTTAACCCACTTT